One sample yielded the 32 T cell receptor beta chains listed below, sequenced in a study of beta chain features in type 1 diabetes. Overall study findings and caveats: People with Type 1 diabetes carried modestly yet significantly shorter TCRB CDR3s in all four CD4+ subsets.

Sequenced material consisted of expressed TCRB transcripts (all of the isolated RNA was reverse transcribed). Repertoires were generated with immunoSEQ multiplex PCR, while TCRdb's copy carries only in-frame clones and drops some. The sample lists approximately 250,000 clones, roughly 16% occurring once. Their antigens remain unidentified. Sequenced: naive CD4+ T cells from blood. The receptors were sampled from a man aged 25 to 45 with type 1 diabetes.

The chain is built from TRBV7-3 and TRBJ2-1; no definite D call. The CDR3 covers 13 residues. Germline CDR1 and CDR2: SGHTA and FQGTGA. The V gene lost 0 bases and the J gene lost 5 bases, with 5 bases spanning the gap. CDR3 protein: CASSLTWDNEQFF. The CDR3 region has the DNA TGTGCCAGCAGCTTAACTTGGGACAATGAGCAGTTCTTC.

This clone was seen a handful of times. The chain carries TRBV27 and TRBJ2-3; 8 nucleotides align to TRBD2. J lost 6 bases, V lost 3 bases, and 14 bases had no gene match. This CDR3 contains 17 residues. Germline V gives CDR1 MNHEY, CDR2 SMNVEV (reference sequence). This chain's CDR3 is CASSFRVAGKRGDTQYF. In DNA form, the CDR3 reads TGTGCCAGCAGTTTCCGCGTAGCGGGAAAGCGGGGGGATACGCAGTATTTT.

This clone has only one observation. This rearrangement joins TRBV2 to TRBJ2-3; 8 positions match TRBD2. The CDR3 sequence is 15 residues long. The ends lost 4 bases at V and 4 bases at J; junction bases unmatched: 7. From germline, CDR1 is SNHLY and CDR2 FYNNEI. The CDR3 bases are TGTGCCAGCAGTGTTCGAGCGGGAGTACCAGATACGCAGTATTTT. Residues: CASSVRAGVPDTQYF.

This chain joins TRBV28 and TRBJ2-1; D not resolved. This CDR3 comprises 12 residues. The germline V gene has CDR1 MDHEN and CDR2 SYDVKM. The V and J ends lost 5 bases and 6 bases respectively, with 8 bases between them. CDR3 coding DNA: TGTGCCAGCAGTACACAGCTCAATGAGCAGTTCTTC. Amino acids: CASSTQLNEQFF.

The V and J genes are TRBV25-1 and TRBJ2-7, with D possibly called TRBD1 or TRBD2 (5 bases each). Deletions cut 1 base from V and 0 bases from J, with 10 bases between. CDR3 length: 15 residues. Germline V lookup: CDR1 MGHDK, CDR2 SYGVNS. The CDR3 coding sequence is TGTGCCAGCAGTGAATTGTGGGGGACCTCCTACGAGCAGTACTTC. The encoded protein is CASSELWGTSYEQYF.

The genes are TRBV19 and TRBJ2-7; D could derive from TRBD1 or TRBD2 (6 bases each). CDR3 size: 15 residues. Germline lookup yields CDR1 LNHDA and CDR2 SQIVND (reference sequence). Between the trimmed V and J ends, which lost 6 bases and 2 bases, there was a span of 17 bases. The CDR3 DNA reads as TGTGCCAGTAGACTGTCTAGGGGGGTAGCCTACGAGCAGTACTTC. It codes for CASRLSRGVAYEQYF.

The CDR3 region has the DNA TGTGCCAGCACCCTACAGGGGGCGAGCAATGAGCAGTTCTTC. It translates to CASTLQGASNEQFF. V gene TRBV9 combines with J gene TRBJ2-1, with 9 bases lining up with TRBD1. V shed 6 bases, J shed 6 bases, and the junction held 7 bases outside the gene matches. CDR1 and CDR2 (germline): SGDLS, YYNGEE. The CDR3 totals 14 residues.

This clone was found a few times. This chain joins TRBV9 and TRBJ2-3; no clear D. Germline CDR1 and CDR2: SGDLS and YYNGEE. This CDR3 is 14 amino acids long. Trimming stripped 2 bases from V and 2 bases from J, with 9 bases between. The CDR3 here is CASSVRLATDTQYF. The CDR3 DNA reads as TGTGCCAGCAGCGTCCGCCTGGCCACAGATACGCAGTATTTT.

The V and J genes are TRBV7-9 and TRBJ2-5; either TRBD1 or TRBD2 may fit D (5 bases each). Trimming cost V 7 bases and J 3 bases, with 18 bases left between them. CDR1 and CDR2 (germline): SEHNR, FQNEAQ (reference sequence). The CDR3 covers 15 residues. CDR3 in DNA: TGTGCCAGCAACCTTTGGGGGAAAAGGGAAGAGACCCAGTACTTC. Translated: CASNLWGKREETQYF.

This rearrangement joins TRBV2 to TRBJ1-2, with D unresolved. Germline CDR1 is SNHLY and CDR2 is FYNNEI. Trimming stripped 6 bases from V and 2 bases from J, with 1 base between. This CDR3 is built from 10 residues. The CDR3 is CASRNYGYTF. CDR3 nucleotides: TGTGCCAGCAGGAACTATGGCTACACCTTC. Complete variable domain (other parts from reference TRBV2 and TRBJ1-2): EPEVTQTPSHQVTQMGQEVILRCVPISNHLYFYWYRQILGQKVEFLVSFYNNEISEKSEIFDDQFSVERPDGSNFTLKIRSTKLEDSAMYFCASRNYGYTFGSGTRLTVV.

The chain is built from TRBV18 and TRBJ2-3; tentatively, D is TRBD2 (6 bases). Germline CDR1 reads KGHSH; CDR2 reads LQKENI. The CDR3 totals 14 residues. V lost 3 bases and J lost 4, with 11 bases in between. The CDR3 sequence is CASSPIGEADTQYF. CDR3 coding DNA: TGTGCCAGCTCACCGATCGGGGAGGCAGATACGCAGTATTTT.

J is TRBJ2-7 and V is TRBV7-6; D unclear. V was trimmed by 2 bases and J by 2 bases, leaving 10 bases between them. In germline, CDR1 is SGHVS, CDR2 FNYEAQ. The CDR3 loop spans 14 amino acids. The CDR3 spells CASSLSLGAYEQYF. The CDR3 DNA reads as TGTGCCAGCAGCTTATCACTTGGAGCCTACGAGCAGTACTTC.

This clone was detected only a few times. The chain couples TRBV30 to TRBJ1-1; tentative D call: TRBD1 (5 bases). V dropped 0 bases and J dropped 4 bases, with 24 bases sitting between them. This CDR3 region has 18 residues. Germline-derived CDR1 and CDR2 are GTSNPN and SVGIG (reference sequence). The CDR3 is CAWSVRRAGSPRGTEAFF. The CDR3 region has the DNA TGTGCCTGGAGTGTACGGCGGGCGGGGAGCCCGAGGGGCACTGAAGCTTTCTTT.

As to this clone: The same CDR3 can be traced to other DNA sequences in this sample. The chain uses TRBV7-9 and TRBJ2-3; D remains ambiguous. This CDR3 is built from 13 residues. V was trimmed by 0 bases and J by 6 bases, leaving 7 bases between them. In germline, CDR1 is SEHNR, CDR2 FQNEAQ (reference sequence). This CDR3 is CASSLATSDTQYF. The CDR3 nucleotides are TGTGCCAGCAGCTTAGCTACCAGTGATACGCAGTATTTT.

There are a few counts of this clone. The J gene is TRBJ2-3, the V gene TRBV29-1; 7 bases map to TRBD1. The CDR3 extends over 14 amino acids. CDR1 SQVTM and CDR2 ANQGSEA come from the germline V gene. J was trimmed by 0 bases and V by 4 bases; bases with no gene match: 4. For the CDR3, the DNA is TGCAGCGTTGTTGGGACAGCAAGCACAGATACGCAGTATTTT. Residues: CSVVGTASTDTQYF.

This chain uses TRBV27 with TRBJ1-2; TRBD1 agrees at 7 bases. The trim removed 5 bases at V and 6 bases at J, leaving 9 bases unmatched. Germline-derived CDR1 and CDR2 are MNHEY and SMNVEV (reference sequence). The CDR3 totals 14 residues. The CDR3 bases are TGTGCCAGCAGTCTCTCAGGGGGACAAGATGGCTACACCTTC. Translated, it gives CASSLSGGQDGYTF.

This chain links TRBV7-2 with TRBJ2-1; D is unresolved. Germline CDR1 reads SGHTA; CDR2 reads FQGNSA. The CDR3 is 14 residues long. The V end was cut by 4 bases, the J end by 8 bases, with 15 bases between. Here the CDR3 reads CASSSAGSRDEQFF. The CDR3 bases are TGTGCCAGCAGCTCCGCTGGTTCCCGCGATGAGCAGTTCTTC. The complete variable domain, with remaining parts taken from reference TRBV7-2 and TRBJ2-1, reads GAGVSQSPSNKVTEKGKDVELRCDPISGHTALYWYRQSLGQGLEFLIYFQGNSAPDKSGLPSDRFSAERTGGSVSTLTIQRTQQEDSAVYLCASSSAGSRDEQFFGPGTRLTVL.

The genes are TRBV20-1 and TRBJ1-2; 9 bases agree with TRBD1. Unmatched junction bases numbered 0, after V lost 3 bases and J lost 7 bases. CDR3 length equals 11 residues. CDR1 and CDR2 from the germline V gene are DFQATT and SNEGSKA (reference sequence). For the CDR3, the DNA is TGCAGTGCTAGGGACAGGGGTGGCTACACCTTC. It codes for CSARDRGGYTF.

The chain has TRBV6-5 and TRBJ1-1, with TRBD1 as a possible D gene (6 bases). The CDR3 is 15 amino acids. Trimming pared 2 bases from V and 2 bases from J, leaving 12 bases between. The germline V gene encodes CDR1 MNHEY and CDR2 SVGAGI. CDR3: CASSYGQNLNTEAFF. CDR3 sequence (DNA): TGTGCCAGCAGTTACGGACAGAACCTTAACACTGAAGCTTTCTTT.

The V and J genes are TRBV27 and TRBJ2-7; 7 bases fit TRBD1. Germline CDR1 is MNHEY and CDR2 is SMNVEV (reference sequence). The J segment lost 3 bases and the V segment lost 5 bases, leaving 4 bases of the junction unmatched. The CDR3 is made up of 13 amino acids. Here the CDR3 DNA reads TGTGCCAGCAGTATCCGGGACAGCTACGAGCAGTACTTC. Translating gives CASSIRDSYEQYF.

Only a few counts were recorded for this clone. The chain carries TRBV4-1 and TRBJ2-6; 7 nucleotides line up with TRBD1. Trimming removed 3 bases from V and 9 bases from J; junction bases left unmatched: 8. Germline CDR1 is MGHRA and CDR2 is YSYEKL. The CDR3 runs 15 residues. The CDR3 region has the DNA TGCGCCAGCAGCCACCGACAGGGAGATGACAACGTCCTGACTTTC. This encodes CASSHRQGDDNVLTF.

This clone was observed a handful of times. The CDR3 protein is CASSFLVSGSRTDTQYF. DNA of the CDR3: TGTGCCAGCAGCTTCTTAGTTAGCGGGAGTCGCACAGATACGCAGTATTTT. The chain employs TRBV7-2 and TRBJ2-3; TRBD2 aligns across 9 bases. V shed 3 bases and J 1 base; nucleotides not matched to a gene: 8. The length of the CDR3 is 17 residues. CDR1 is SGHTA and CDR2 is FQGNSA in the germline V gene. The whole variable domain, filled in from reference TRBV7-2 and TRBJ2-3, reads GAGVSQSPSNKVTEKGKDVELRCDPISGHTALYWYRQSLGQGLEFLIYFQGNSAPDKSGLPSDRFSAERTGGSVSTLTIQRTQQEDSAVYLCASSFLVSGSRTDTQYFGPGTRLTVL.

The sample holds one count of this clone. The V gene is TRBV11-2, the J gene TRBJ1-2, with TRBD1 as a possible D gene (6 bases). Between the trimmed V and J ends, which lost 4 bases and 6 bases, there was a span of 9 bases. The CDR3 covers 12 residues. Germline CDR1 SGHAT, CDR2 FQNNGV. CDR3 nucleotide sequence: TGTGCCAGCAGCTGGGCAGGGGATGGCTACACCTTC. Translating gives CASSWAGDGYTF.

There are a few counts of this clone. The sample holds other DNA sequences that translate to the same CDR3. V gene TRBV20-1 combines with J gene TRBJ2-5, with TRBD1 as a possible D gene (6 bases). In germline, CDR1 is DFQATT, CDR2 SNEGSKA (reference sequence). The CDR3 contains 11 residues. The ends were cut back, 2 bases at V and 5 bases at J, with 6 bases in the middle. The CDR3 DNA sequence: TGCAGTGCTAGACAGGGGGAGACCCAGTACTTC. Amino acid sequence: CSARQGETQYF.

This clone was detected only a few times. The chain combines TRBV29-1 with TRBJ2-3; D is possibly TRBD2 (5 bases). This CDR3 region has 12 residues. Germline assignment: CDR1 SQVTM and CDR2 ANQGSEA. V was shortened by 4 bases and J by 4 bases, with 9 bases between the two germline ends. CDR3 nucleotides: TGCAGCGTTGCATCGGGGTCAGATACGCAGTATTTT. It yields the protein CSVASGSDTQYF.

This clone was seen more than once but under ten times. The genes are TRBV10-3 and TRBJ2-1; no definite D call. Germline V CDR1 and CDR2: ENHRY, SYGVKD. CDR3 length equals 11 residues. Trimming pared 4 bases from V and 7 bases from J, leaving 5 bases between. The CDR3 here is CAISAVNEQFF. The CDR3 DNA sequence: TGTGCCATCAGTGCGGTGAATGAGCAGTTCTTC.

The chain joins TRBV5-1 to TRBJ2-5; the match to TRBD2 covers 10 bases. Germline assignment: CDR1 SGHRS and CDR2 YFSETQ. CDR3 size: 18 residues. The J segment lost 0 bases and the V segment lost 3 bases, leaving 11 bases of the junction unmatched. CDR3 in DNA: TGCGCCAGCAGCTCTGTACCGAGGGGACTAGCGAACCAAGAGACCCAGTACTTC. Amino acid sequence: CASSSVPRGLANQETQYF.

The CDR3 DNA reads TGTGCCAGTAGTCCAAGACTAGCGGGTAGCGATGAGCAGTTCTTC. It codes for CASSPRLAGSDEQFF. The rearrangement uses TRBV19 and TRBJ2-1; TRBD2 matches 10 bases. J gave up 8 bases and V 5 bases, and 9 bases lay outside the gene matches. The V gene's germline CDR1 is LNHDA and CDR2 SQIVND (reference sequence). CDR3 length: 15 residues. The full variable domain, in which reference TRBV19 and TRBJ2-1 provide the parts outside the CDR3, is DGGITQSPKYLFRKEGQNVTLSCEQNLNHDAMYWYRQDPGQGLRLIYYSQIVNDFQKGDIAEGYSVSREKKESFPLTVTSAQKNPTAFYLCASSPRLAGSDEQFFGPGTRLTVL.

V gene TRBV7-7 combines with J gene TRBJ2-1; perhaps TRBD2 as D (5 bases). This CDR3 spans 16 amino acids. V lost 5 bases and J 2 bases, leaving 16 bases between the germline ends. Germline CDR1 and CDR2: SSHAT and FNYEAQ (reference sequence). The DNA for the CDR3 is TGTGCCAGCAGCCCTCAATGGTCGGGGACCTACAATGAGCAGTTCTTC. The encoded protein is CASSPQWSGTYNEQFF.

This clone came up a few times. The rearrangement uses TRBV18 and TRBJ2-5; possibly TRBD1 for D (6 bases). The V end was cut by 3 bases, the J end by 3 bases, with 11 bases between. The length of the CDR3 is 14 residues. Looked up from germline, CDR1 is KGHSH and CDR2 is LQKENI. CDR3 in amino acids: CASSPRTAEETQYF. For the CDR3, the DNA is TGTGCCAGCTCACCTAGGACAGCCGAAGAGACCCAGTACTTC. The full variable domain, its missing parts supplied by reference TRBV18 and TRBJ2-5, is NAGVMQNPRHLVRRRGQEARLRCSPMKGHSHVYWYRQLPEEGLKFMVYLQKENIIDESGMPKERFSAEFPKEGPSILRIQQVVRGDSAAYFCASSPRTAEETQYFGPGTRLLVL.

The chain uses TRBV7-9 and TRBJ2-6; 8 positions agree with TRBD1. Germline-derived CDR1 and CDR2 are SEHNR and FQNEAQ (reference sequence). Trimming removed 1 base from V and 0 bases from J; junction bases left unmatched: 5. The CDR3 has 18 residues. CDR3 sequence reads: CASSLETGESSGANVLTF. In DNA form, the CDR3 reads TGTGCCAGCAGCTTAGAGACAGGGGAGAGCTCTGGGGCCAACGTCCTGACTTTC. Using reference TRBV7-9 and TRBJ2-6 for the parts outside the CDR3, the full variable domain is DTGVSQNPRHKITKRGQNVTFRCDPISEHNRLYWYRQTLGQGPEFLTYFQNEAQLEKSRLLSDRFSAERPKGSFSTLEIQRTEQGDSAMYLCASSLETGESSGANVLTFGAGSRLTVL.

This clone showed up just a few times. CDR3 residues: CASSYRQNYGYTF. The DNA for the CDR3 is TGTGCCAGCAGTTACCGGCAGAACTATGGCTACACCTTC. The rearrangement uses TRBV6-5 and TRBJ1-2; D gene unclear. Germline V gene sequence: CDR1 MNHEY, CDR2 SVGAGI. V lost 2 bases, J lost 2 bases, and 6 bases lay in between. This CDR3 comprises 13 residues.